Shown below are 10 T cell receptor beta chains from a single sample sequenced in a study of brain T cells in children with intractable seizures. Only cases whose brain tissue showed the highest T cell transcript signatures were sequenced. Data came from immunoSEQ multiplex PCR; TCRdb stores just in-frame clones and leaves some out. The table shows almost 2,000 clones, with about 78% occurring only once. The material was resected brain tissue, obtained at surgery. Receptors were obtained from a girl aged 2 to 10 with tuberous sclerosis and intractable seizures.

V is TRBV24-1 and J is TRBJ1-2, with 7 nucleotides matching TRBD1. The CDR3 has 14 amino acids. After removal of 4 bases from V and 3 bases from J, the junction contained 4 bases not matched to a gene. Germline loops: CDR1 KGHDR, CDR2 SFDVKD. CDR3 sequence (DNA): TGTGCCACCAGTGACCCGACAGGGTACTATGGCTACACCTTC. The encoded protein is CATSDPTGYYGYTF.

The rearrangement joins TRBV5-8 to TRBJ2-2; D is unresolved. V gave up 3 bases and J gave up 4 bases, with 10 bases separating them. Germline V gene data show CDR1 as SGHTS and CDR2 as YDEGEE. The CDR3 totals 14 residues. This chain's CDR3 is CASSYDGATGELFF. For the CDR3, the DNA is TGTGCCAGCAGCTATGACGGAGCCACCGGGGAGCTGTTTTTT.

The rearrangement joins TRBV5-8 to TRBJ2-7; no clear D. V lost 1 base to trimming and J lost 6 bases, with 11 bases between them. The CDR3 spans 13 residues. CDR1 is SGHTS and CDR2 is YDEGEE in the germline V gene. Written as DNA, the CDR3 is TGTGCCAGCAGCTTGTGGCCGCGCATCGAGCAGTACTTC. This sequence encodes CASSLWPRIEQYF. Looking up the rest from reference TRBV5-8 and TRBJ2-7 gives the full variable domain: EAGVTQSPTHLIKTRGQQATLRCSPISGHTSVYWYQQALGLGLQFLLWYDEGEERNRGNFPPRFSGRQFPNYSSELNVNALELEDSALYLCASSLWPRIEQYFGPGTRLTVT.

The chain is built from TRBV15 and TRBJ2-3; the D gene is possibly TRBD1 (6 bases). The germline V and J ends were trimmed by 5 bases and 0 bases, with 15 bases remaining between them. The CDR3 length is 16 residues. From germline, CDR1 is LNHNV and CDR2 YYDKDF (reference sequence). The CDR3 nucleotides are TGTGCCACCAGCTCCCTGGGGACACCTAGCACAGATACGCAGTATTTT. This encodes CATSSLGTPSTDTQYF.

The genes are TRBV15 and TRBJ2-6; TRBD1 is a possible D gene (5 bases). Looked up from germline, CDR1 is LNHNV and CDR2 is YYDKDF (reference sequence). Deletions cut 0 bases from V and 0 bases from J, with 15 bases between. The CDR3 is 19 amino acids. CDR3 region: CATSRDPTDSNSGANVLTF. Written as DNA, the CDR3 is TGTGCCACCAGCAGAGACCCGACAGACTCTAACTCTGGGGCCAACGTCCTGACTTTC.

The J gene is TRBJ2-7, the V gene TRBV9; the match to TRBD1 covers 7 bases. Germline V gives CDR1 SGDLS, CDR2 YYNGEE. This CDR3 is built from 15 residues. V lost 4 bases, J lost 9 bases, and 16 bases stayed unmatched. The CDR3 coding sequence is TGTGCCAGCAGCCCCAGGACAGGTCAAAAAACGGTGCAGTACTTC. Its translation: CASSPRTGQKTVQYF.

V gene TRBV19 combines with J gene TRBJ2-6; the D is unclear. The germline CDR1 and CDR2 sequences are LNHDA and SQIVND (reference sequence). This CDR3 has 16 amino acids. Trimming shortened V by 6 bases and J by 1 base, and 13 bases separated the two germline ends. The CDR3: CASSPTLGSGANVLTF. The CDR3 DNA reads TGTGCCAGTAGCCCTACCTTAGGGTCTGGGGCCAACGTCCTGACTTTC.

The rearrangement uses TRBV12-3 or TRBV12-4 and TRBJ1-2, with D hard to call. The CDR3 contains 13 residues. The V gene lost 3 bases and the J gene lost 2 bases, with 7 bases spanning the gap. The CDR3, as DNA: TGTGCCAGCAGTTTGGATACCAACTATGGCTACACCTTC. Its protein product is CASSLDTNYGYTF.

DNA of the CDR3: TGTGCCAGCAGCGCCCCGGGACAGGGTAATCAGCCCCAGCATTTT. This codes for CASSAPGQGNQPQHF. V gene TRBV9 combines with J gene TRBJ1-5, with 9 bases identical to TRBD1. Looked up from germline, CDR1 is SGDLS and CDR2 is YYNGEE. The V segment lost 3 bases and the J segment 4 bases; nucleotides outside the gene matches: 5. This CDR3 comprises 15 residues.

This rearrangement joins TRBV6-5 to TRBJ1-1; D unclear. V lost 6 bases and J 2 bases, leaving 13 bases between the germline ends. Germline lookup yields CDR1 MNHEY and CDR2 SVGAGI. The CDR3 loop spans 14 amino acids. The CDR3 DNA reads TGTGCCAGCAGCCCCCCCCAAGCAAACACTGAAGCTTTCTTT. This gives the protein CASSPPQANTEAFF.